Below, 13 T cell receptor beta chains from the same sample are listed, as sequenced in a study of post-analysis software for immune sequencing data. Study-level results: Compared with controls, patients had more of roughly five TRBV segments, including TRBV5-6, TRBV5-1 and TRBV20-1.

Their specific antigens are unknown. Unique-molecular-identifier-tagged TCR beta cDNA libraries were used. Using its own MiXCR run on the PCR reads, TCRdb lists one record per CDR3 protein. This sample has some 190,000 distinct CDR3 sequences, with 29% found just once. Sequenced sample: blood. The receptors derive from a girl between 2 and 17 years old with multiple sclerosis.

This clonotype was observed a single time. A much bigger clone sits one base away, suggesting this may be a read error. The DNA of the CDR3 is TGCGCCAACCGGGCTGGGGAATCTAGCACAGATACGCAGTATTTT. Its protein product is CANRAGESSTDTQYF. The rearrangement joins TRBV5-1 to TRBJ2-3; D is uncertain. Germline CDR1 SGHRS, CDR2 YFSETQ. The CDR3 spans 15 residues. Trimming stripped 9 bases from V and 0 bases from J, with 17 bases between. The full variable domain, in which reference TRBV5-1 and TRBJ2-3 provide the parts outside the CDR3, is KAGVTQTPRYLIKTRGQQVTLSCSPISGHRSVSWYQQTPGQGLQFLFEYFSETQRNKGNFPGRFSGRQFSNSRSEMNVSTLELGDSALYLCANRAGESSTDTQYFGPGTRLTVL.

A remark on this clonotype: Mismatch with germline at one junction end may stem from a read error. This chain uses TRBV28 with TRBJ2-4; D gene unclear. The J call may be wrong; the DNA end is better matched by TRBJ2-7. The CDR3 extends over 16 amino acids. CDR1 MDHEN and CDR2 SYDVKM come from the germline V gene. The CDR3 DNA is TGTGCCGGCAGTTCTCTCTCGCCAGCTGCCTCCTACGAGCAGTACTTC. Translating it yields CAGSSLSPAASYEQYF.

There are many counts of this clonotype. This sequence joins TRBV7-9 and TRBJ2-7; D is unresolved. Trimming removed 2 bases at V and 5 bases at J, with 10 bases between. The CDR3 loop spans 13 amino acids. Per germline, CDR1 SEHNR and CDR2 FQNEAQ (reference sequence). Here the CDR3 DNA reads TGTGCCAGCAGCTTAATGATCTCGGACGAGCAGTACTTC. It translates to CASSLMISDEQYF. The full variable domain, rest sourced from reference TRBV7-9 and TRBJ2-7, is DTGVSQNPRHKITKRGQNVTFRCDPISEHNRLYWYRQTLGQGPEFLTYFQNEAQLEKSRLLSDRFSAERPKGSFSTLEIQRTEQGDSAMYLCASSLMISDEQYFGPGTRLTVT.

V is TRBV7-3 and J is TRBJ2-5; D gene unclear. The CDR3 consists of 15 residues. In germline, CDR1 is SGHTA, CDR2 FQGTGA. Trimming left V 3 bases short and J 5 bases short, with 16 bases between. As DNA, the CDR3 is TGTGCCAGCAGCTTCGCGGCAGGCGCCGGCGAGACCCAGTACTTC. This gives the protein CASSFAAGAGETQYF.

The CDR3 DNA follows: TGCGCCAGCAGCCCGGGAGGGACAGGGAGCTCACCCCTCCACTTT. Protein sequence: CASSPGGTGSSPLHF. The V gene is TRBV5-1, the J gene TRBJ1-6; TRBD1 agrees at 9 bases. V dropped 4 bases and J dropped 10; count of bases not matched to a gene: 9. The CDR3 consists of 15 residues. CDR1 and CDR2 from the germline V gene are SGHRS and YFSETQ.

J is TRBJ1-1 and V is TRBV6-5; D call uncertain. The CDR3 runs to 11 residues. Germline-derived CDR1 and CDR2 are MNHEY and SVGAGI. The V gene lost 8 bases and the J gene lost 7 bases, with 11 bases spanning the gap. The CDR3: CASGKGIEAFF. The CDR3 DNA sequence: TGTGCCAGCGGTAAGGGTATTGAAGCTTTCTTT.

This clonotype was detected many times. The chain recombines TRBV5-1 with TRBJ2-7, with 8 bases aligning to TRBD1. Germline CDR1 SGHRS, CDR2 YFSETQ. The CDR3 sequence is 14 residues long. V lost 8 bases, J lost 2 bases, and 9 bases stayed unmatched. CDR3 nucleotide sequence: TGCGCCAGTACTACAGGGACAGGCCCCTACGAGCAGTACTTC. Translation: CASTTGTGPYEQYF.

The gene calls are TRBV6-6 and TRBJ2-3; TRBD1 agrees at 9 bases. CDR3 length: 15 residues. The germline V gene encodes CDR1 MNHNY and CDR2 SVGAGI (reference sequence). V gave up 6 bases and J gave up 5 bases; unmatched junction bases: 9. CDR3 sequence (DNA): TGTGCCAGCAGACGAGGACAGGGGCGGGGAGATACGCAGTATTTT. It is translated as CASRRGQGRGDTQYF.

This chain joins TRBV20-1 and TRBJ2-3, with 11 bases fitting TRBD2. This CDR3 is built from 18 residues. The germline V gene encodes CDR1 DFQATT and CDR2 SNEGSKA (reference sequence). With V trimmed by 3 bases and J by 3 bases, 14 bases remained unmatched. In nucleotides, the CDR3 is TGCAGTGCTAGGGAAGGACTAGCGGGTATTACCCTAACAGATACGCAGTATTTT. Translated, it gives CSAREGLAGITLTDTQYF.

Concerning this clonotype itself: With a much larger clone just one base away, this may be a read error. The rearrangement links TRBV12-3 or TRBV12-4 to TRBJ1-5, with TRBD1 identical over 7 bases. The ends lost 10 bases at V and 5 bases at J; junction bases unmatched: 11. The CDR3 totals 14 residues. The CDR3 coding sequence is TGTGCCAACACCCTGACAGGGCCCCATCAGCCCCAGCATTTT. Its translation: CANTLTGPHQPQHF.

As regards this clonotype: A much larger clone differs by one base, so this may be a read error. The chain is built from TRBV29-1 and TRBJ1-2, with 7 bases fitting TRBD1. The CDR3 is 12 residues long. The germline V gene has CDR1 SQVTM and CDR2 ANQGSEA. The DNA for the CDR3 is TGCAGCGGTGAAGACAGGGCCTATGGCTACACCTTC. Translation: CSGEDRAYGYTF.

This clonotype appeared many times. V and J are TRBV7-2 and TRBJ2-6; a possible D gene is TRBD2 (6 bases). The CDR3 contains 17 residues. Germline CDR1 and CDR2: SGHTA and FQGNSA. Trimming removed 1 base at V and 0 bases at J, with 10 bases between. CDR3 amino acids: CASSLVAGISGANVLTF. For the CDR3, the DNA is TGTGCCAGCAGCTTAGTCGCGGGGATCTCTGGGGCCAACGTCCTGACTTTC.

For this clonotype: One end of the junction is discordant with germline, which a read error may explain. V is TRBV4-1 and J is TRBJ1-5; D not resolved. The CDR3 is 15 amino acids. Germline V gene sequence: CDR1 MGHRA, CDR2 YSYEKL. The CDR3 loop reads CASGQVAGSYQPQHF. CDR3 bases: TGCGCCAGCGGCCAAGTGGCTGGCTCATATCAGCCCCAGCATTTT.